The T cell receptor (beta chain) under discussion was sequenced for a study of Ad26.COV2.S vaccination and SARS-CoV-2 variants. On the study more broadly: By the intramuscular route, Ad26.COV2.S was given once, or twice 56 days apart.

CDR3 length: 17 amino acids. The germline gives CDR1 SEHNR, CDR2 FQNEAQ (reference sequence). Trimming removed 6 bases from V and 4 bases from J, with 24 bases in between. The treatment denotes: around 19 received Ad26.COV2.S at low or high dose, single or two shots; about 5 received placebo; per-sample allocation not given. Sampling was performed 63 days after the first vaccine or placebo injection. Sequencing used immunoSEQ multiplex PCR; TCRdb keeps in-frame clones, though not all of them. The sample carries about 400,000 clones, about 88% recorded once. This clonotype was sampled from a person between 18 and 65 years old who received the Ad26.COV2.S COVID-19 vaccine or a placebo. The chain joins TRBV7-9 to TRBJ2-5; D not certain. The sample consisted of peripheral blood, taken in a trial of Ad26.COV2.S vaccine versus placebo. CDR3 sequence reads: CASSPRPLTLVLETQYF. The CDR3 coding sequence is TGTGCCAGCAGTCCCCGACCACTCACCTTGGTTTTAGAGACCCAGTACTTC.